The clone carrying this T cell receptor beta chain was counted a single time. Its antigen remains unknown. The sample belongs to a study of T cell repertoires in cytomegalovirus infection. Study-level findings and limits: HLA-C-restricted CMV clonotypes gave the most frequent clonotype in two of eight donors.

TCRdb used MiXCR to reprocess the reads, holding one entry per CDR3 protein. The sample includes around 300,000 distinct CDR3 sequences, 22% of them seen just once. The material was cultured PBMCs, obtained from culture after CMV antigen stimulation. This clonotype originated in a human donor in good health (CMV status not recorded). Some clones in this sample may be carry-over from other donors' samples.

The CDR3: CATSRSRLAGDIQYF. The CDR3 nucleotides are TGTGCCACCAGCAGAAGCCGATTAGCGGGTGACATTCAGTACTTC. This rearrangement joins TRBV15 to TRBJ2-4; TRBD2 agrees at 7 bases. Trimming at V came to 2 bases and at J to 8 bases, leaving 9 bases not matched to a gene. Germline CDR1 is LNHNV and CDR2 is YYDKDF (reference sequence). This CDR3 is 15 amino acids long. The full variable domain, in which reference TRBV15 and TRBJ2-4 provide the parts outside the CDR3, is DAMVIQNPRYQVTQFGKPVTLSCSQTLNHNVMYWYQQKSSQAPKLLFHYYDKDFNNEADTPDNFQSRRPNTSFCFLDIRSPGLGDTAMYLCATSRSRLAGDIQYFGAGTRLSVL.